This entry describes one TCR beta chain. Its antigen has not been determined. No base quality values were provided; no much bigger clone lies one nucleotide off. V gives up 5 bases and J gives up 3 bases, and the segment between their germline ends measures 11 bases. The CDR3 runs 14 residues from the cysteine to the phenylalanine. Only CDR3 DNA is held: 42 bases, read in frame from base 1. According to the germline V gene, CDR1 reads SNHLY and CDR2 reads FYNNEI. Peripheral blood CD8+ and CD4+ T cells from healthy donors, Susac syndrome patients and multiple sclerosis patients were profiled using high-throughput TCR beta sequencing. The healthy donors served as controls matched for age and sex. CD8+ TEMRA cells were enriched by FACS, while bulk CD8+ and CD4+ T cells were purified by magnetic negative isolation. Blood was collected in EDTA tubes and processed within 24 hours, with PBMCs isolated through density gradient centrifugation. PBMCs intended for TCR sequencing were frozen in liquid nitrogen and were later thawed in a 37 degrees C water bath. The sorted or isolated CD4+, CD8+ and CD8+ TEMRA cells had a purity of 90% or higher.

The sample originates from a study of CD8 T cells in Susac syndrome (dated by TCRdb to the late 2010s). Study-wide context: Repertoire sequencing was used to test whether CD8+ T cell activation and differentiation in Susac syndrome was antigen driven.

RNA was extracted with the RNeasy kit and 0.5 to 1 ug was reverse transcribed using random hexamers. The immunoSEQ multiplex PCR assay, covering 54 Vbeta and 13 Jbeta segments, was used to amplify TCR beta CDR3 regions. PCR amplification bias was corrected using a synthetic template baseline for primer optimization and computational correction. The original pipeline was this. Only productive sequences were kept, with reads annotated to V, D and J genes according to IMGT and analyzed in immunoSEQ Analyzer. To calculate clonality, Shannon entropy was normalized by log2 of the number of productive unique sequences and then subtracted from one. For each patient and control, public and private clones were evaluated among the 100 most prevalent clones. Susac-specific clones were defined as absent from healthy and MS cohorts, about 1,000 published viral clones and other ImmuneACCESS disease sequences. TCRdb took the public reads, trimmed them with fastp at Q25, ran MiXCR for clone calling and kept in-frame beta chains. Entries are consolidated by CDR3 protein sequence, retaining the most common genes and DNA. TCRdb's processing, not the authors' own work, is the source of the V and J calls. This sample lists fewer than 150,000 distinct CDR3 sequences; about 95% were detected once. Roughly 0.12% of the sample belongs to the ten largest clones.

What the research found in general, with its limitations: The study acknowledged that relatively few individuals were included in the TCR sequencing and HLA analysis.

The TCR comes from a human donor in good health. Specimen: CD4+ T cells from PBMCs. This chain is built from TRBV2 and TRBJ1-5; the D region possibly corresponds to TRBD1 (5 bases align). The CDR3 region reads CASSPRADNQPQHF. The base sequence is TGTGCCAGCAGTCCCAGGGCCGACAATCAGCCCCAGCATTTT.